This T cell receptor beta chain appears in the sequencing data of a study of cytomegalovirus exposure and HLA in healthy donors. Study findings and constraints: Immune exposure was documented only through CMV serostatus.

This PCR relied on a set of 60 Vbeta primers and 13 Jbeta primers. Measured with immunoSEQ multiplex PCR; TCRdb has only the in-frame clones, and not every one. The repertoire consists of some 130,000 clones, with nearly 80% occurring once and the leading ten covering 2.2%. V dropped 3 bases and J dropped 7 bases, with 13 bases sitting between them. CDR1 and CDR2 (germline): SGHRS, YFSETQ. The CDR3 totals 14 residues. Comment on this clone: Antigen specificity is unknown.

V and J are TRBV5-1 and TRBJ1-4, with D perhaps TRBD1 (6 bases). This clonotype was obtained from a man aged 25 to 40 in good health and CMV-seronegative. The specimen was PBMCs. DNA of the CDR3: TGCGCCAGCAGCTCCGCAGGGGAGCGTGAAAAACTGTTTTTT. Translated, it gives CASSSAGEREKLFF.